These 14 T cell receptor beta chains originate from one sample sequenced in a study of blood T cell repertoires in COVID-19. Profiled with immunoSEQ multiplex PCR; TCRdb holds only in-frame clones, not every one. The table includes 300,000 or so clones, 85% to 90% detected once. The sequenced sample was peripheral blood. The receptors were sampled from a woman aged 40 to 50 with acute or convalescent COVID-19.

The chain recombines TRBV2 with TRBJ1-3, with 9 bases lining up with TRBD1. Germline V CDR1 and CDR2: SNHLY, FYNNEI. The CDR3 totals 14 residues. The V and J ends lost 5 bases and 6 bases, in that order; junction bases with no gene match: 5. The DNA of the CDR3 is TGTGCCAGCAGTACCGGGACAGGGACAAACACCATATATTTT. This translates into CASSTGTGTNTIYF. The full variable domain, in which reference TRBV2 and TRBJ1-3 provide the parts outside the CDR3, is EPEVTQTPSHQVTQMGQEVILRCVPISNHLYFYWYRQILGQKVEFLVSFYNNEISEKSEIFDDQFSVERPDGSNFTLKIRSTKLEDSAMYFCASSTGTGTNTIYFGEGSWLTVV.

The J gene is TRBJ2-2, the V gene TRBV11-3, with TRBD2 as a possible D gene (6 bases). The length of the CDR3 is 15 residues. V lost 6 bases and J lost 0, with 11 bases in between. Germline loops: CDR1 SGHNT, CDR2 YENEEA. CDR3 amino acids: CASRSTGANTGELFF. CDR3 in DNA: TGTGCCAGCAGGTCAACGGGAGCGAACACCGGGGAGCTGTTTTTT.

J is TRBJ1-1 and V is TRBV24-1; D remains unclear. The CDR3 contains 14 residues. Trimming left V 2 bases short and J 1 base short, with 7 bases between. The germline CDR1 and CDR2 sequences are KGHDR and SFDVKD. This chain's CDR3 is CATSDSERNTEAFF. The CDR3 DNA sequence: TGTGCCACCAGTGATTCCGAGAGGAACACTGAAGCTTTCTTT.

This chain joins TRBV10-1 and TRBJ1-2; 8 bases align to TRBD1. The CDR3 has 15 amino acids. Germline values: CDR1 WNHNN, CDR2 SYGVQD (reference sequence). The V gene end was trimmed by 7 bases and the J gene end by 2 bases; junction bases not matched to a gene: 9. CDR3 protein: CASTHRDRSNYGYTF. CDR3 DNA sequence: TGCGCCAGCACTCACCGGGACAGGAGCAACTATGGCTACACCTTC.

V is TRBV5-1 and J is TRBJ1-2, with 9 bases that match TRBD1. Germline-derived CDR1 and CDR2 are SGHRS and YFSETQ. This CDR3 is 17 amino acids long. Unmatched junction bases numbered 10, after V lost 3 bases and J lost 1 base. The CDR3 is CASSSRTGTGINYGYTF. The CDR3 DNA is TGCGCCAGCAGCTCCAGGACCGGGACAGGGATTAACTATGGCTACACCTTC.

This clone has more than one count but fewer than ten. The chain links TRBV19 to TRBJ1-2, with 9 bases lining up with TRBD1. Germline trimming cut 5 bases from V and 6 bases from J; bases unmatched to any gene: 10. There are 15 residues in the CDR3. Germline lookup yields CDR1 LNHDA and CDR2 SQIVND (reference sequence). The CDR3 coding sequence is TGTGCCAGTAGTCCGACGGACAGGGGCCGGGATGGCTACACCTTC. It is translated as CASSPTDRGRDGYTF.

The chain links TRBV2 to TRBJ2-3, with 14 bases lining up with TRBD2. There are 16 residues in the CDR3. Germline V gene sequence: CDR1 SNHLY, CDR2 FYNNEI. V lost 7 bases, J lost 3 bases, and 6 bases stayed unmatched. CDR3 sequence reads: CASMTSGGAGTDTQYF. The CDR3 DNA follows: TGTGCCAGCATGACTAGCGGGGGGGCCGGGACAGATACGCAGTATTTT.

The chain couples TRBV20-1 to TRBJ2-3, with D perhaps TRBD1 (5 bases). This CDR3 contains 15 residues. The germline gives CDR1 DFQATT, CDR2 SNEGSKA (reference sequence). V was cut by 3 bases and J by 2 bases, with 15 bases left in between. The CDR3 protein is CSASPSGFHTDTQYF. In nucleotides, the CDR3 is TGCAGTGCTAGTCCCTCAGGGTTCCACACAGATACGCAGTATTTT.

The chain recombines TRBV6-5 with TRBJ1-1, with 10 bases aligning to TRBD1. CDR1 is MNHEY and CDR2 is SVGAGI in the germline V gene. The V and J ends lost 6 bases and 11 bases, in that order; junction bases with no gene match: 3. This CDR3 region has 11 residues. The CDR3 DNA sequence: TGTGCCAGCAGGACAGGGGGCGCCGCTTTCTTT. As protein: CASRTGGAAFF.

The chain recombines TRBV5-1 with TRBJ2-5; TRBD1 aligns across 8 bases. CDR3 size: 15 residues. Trimming cost V 0 bases and J 5 bases; bases outside gene matches: 6. CDR1 and CDR2 (germline): SGHRS, YFSETQ. CDR3 nucleotide sequence: TGCGCCAGCAGCTTGGGACAGGGGAGGATGGAGACCCAGTACTTC. This encodes CASSLGQGRMETQYF. Full variable domain (outside the CDR3, taken from reference TRBV5-1 and TRBJ2-5): KAGVTQTPRYLIKTRGQQVTLSCSPISGHRSVSWYQQTPGQGLQFLFEYFSETQRNKGNFPGRFSGRQFSNSRSEMNVSTLELGDSALYLCASSLGQGRMETQYFGPGTRLLVL.

The V call is TRBV5-1, the J call TRBJ2-2; D unclear. The CDR3 contains 15 residues. Trimming removed 4 bases from V and 1 base from J, with 11 bases in between. Germline-derived CDR1 and CDR2 are SGHRS and YFSETQ. The CDR3 region has the DNA TGCGCCAGCAGCACTTCTACTGGGAACACCGGGGAGCTGTTTTTT. It translates to CASSTSTGNTGELFF.

The chain has TRBV9 and TRBJ1-4; D remains unclear. V was shortened by 0 bases and J by 4 bases, with 10 bases between the two germline ends. Germline loops: CDR1 SGDLS, CDR2 YYNGEE. This CDR3 spans 15 amino acids. In nucleotides, the CDR3 is TGTGCCAGCAGCGTAGGAGGCCAGAATAATGAAAAACTGTTTTTT. Protein: CASSVGGQNNEKLFF.

This sequence joins TRBV3-1 (or the pseudogene TRBV3-2) and TRBJ1-1; D uncertain. The V end lost 5 bases, the J end lost 1 base, and 5 bases lay between the germline ends. This CDR3 is built from 12 residues. Germline CDR1 is LGHDT and CDR2 is YNNKEL (reference sequence). In nucleotides, the CDR3 is TGTGCCAGCAGCGTAGAGAACACTGAAGCTTTCTTT. It translates to CASSVENTEAFF.

The chain employs TRBV6-5 and TRBJ1-5, with 11 nucleotides matching TRBD1. CDR3 length: 15 residues. The germline V gene encodes CDR1 MNHEY and CDR2 SVGAGI. The V segment lost 0 bases and the J segment 6 bases; nucleotides outside the gene matches: 1. The CDR3 DNA reads as TGTGCCAGCAGTTACTCTGGGACAGGGGGTCAGCCCCAGCATTTT. This translates into CASSYSGTGGQPQHF.